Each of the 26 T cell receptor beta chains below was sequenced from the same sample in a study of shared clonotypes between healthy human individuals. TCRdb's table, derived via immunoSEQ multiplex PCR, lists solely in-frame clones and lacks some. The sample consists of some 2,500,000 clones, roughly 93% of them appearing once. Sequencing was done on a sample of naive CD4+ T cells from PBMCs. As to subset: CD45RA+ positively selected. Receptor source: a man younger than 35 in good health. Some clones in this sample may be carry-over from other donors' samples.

CDR3 residues: CASSLTVAGAGETQYF. CDR3 nucleotides: TGCGCCAGCAGCTTGACCGTAGCGGGAGCGGGAGAGACCCAGTACTTC. The J gene is TRBJ2-5, the V gene TRBV5-1; 9 bases line up with TRBD2. V trimming: 1 base; J trimming: 4 bases; junction bases outside the gene matches: 8. CDR3 length: 16 amino acids. Looked up from germline, CDR1 is SGHRS and CDR2 is YFSETQ.

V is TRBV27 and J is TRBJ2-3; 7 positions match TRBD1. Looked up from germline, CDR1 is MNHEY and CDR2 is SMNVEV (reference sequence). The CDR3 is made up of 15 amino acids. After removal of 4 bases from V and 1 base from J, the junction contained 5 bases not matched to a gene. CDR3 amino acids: CASSWTGTGTDTQYF. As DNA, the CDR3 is TGTGCCAGCAGTTGGACCGGGACAGGCACAGATACGCAGTATTTT.

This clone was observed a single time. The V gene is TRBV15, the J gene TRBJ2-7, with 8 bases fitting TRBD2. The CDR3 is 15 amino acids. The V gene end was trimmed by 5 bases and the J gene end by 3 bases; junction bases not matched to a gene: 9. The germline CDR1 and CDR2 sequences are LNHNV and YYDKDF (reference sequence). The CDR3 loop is CATSLGGTRYYEQYF. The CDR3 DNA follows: TGTGCCACCAGCCTGGGGGGGACTAGGTACTACGAGCAGTACTTC.

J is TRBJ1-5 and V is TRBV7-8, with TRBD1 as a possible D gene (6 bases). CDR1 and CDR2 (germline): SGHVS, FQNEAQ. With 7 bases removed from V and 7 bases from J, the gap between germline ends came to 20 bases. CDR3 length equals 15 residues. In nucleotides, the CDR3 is TGTGCCAGCACCCTAGAGATGGGGGCCGGACAGCCCCAGCATTTT. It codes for CASTLEMGAGQPQHF.

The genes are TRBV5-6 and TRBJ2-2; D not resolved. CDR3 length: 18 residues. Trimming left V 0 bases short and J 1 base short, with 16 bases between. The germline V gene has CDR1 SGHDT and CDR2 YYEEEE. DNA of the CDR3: TGTGCCAGCAGCTTGGAAGGTTGGCGGCCCTTGAACACCGGGGAGCTGTTTTTT. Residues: CASSLEGWRPLNTGELFF.

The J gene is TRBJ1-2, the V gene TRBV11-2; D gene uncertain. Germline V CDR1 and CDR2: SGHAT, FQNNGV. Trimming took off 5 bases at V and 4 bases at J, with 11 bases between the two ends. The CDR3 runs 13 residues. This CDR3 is CASSPGSSYGYTF. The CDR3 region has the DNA TGTGCCAGCAGCCCAGGATCGAGCTATGGCTACACCTTC. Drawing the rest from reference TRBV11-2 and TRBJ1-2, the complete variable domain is EAGVAQSPRYKIIEKRQSVAFWCNPISGHATLYWYQQILGQGPKLLIQFQNNGVVDDSQLPKDRFSAERLKGVDSTLKIQPAKLEDSAVYLCASSPGSSYGYTFGSGTRLTVV.

CDR3 bases: TGTGCCAGCAGTTTTAAGAACAGGGGGGGAGGCTACACCTTC. Translated, it gives CASSFKNRGGGYTF. This rearrangement joins TRBV27 to TRBJ1-2, with 8 bases identical to TRBD1. Germline assignment: CDR1 MNHEY and CDR2 SMNVEV (reference sequence). V was pared by 3 bases and J by 8 bases, with 8 bases of the junction left unmatched. This CDR3 comprises 14 residues.

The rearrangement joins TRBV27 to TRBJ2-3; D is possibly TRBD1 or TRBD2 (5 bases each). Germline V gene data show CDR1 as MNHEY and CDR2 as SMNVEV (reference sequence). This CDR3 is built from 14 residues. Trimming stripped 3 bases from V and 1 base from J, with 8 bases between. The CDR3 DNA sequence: TGTGCCAGCAGTTTCTCGGGACGCACAGATACGCAGTATTTT. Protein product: CASSFSGRTDTQYF.

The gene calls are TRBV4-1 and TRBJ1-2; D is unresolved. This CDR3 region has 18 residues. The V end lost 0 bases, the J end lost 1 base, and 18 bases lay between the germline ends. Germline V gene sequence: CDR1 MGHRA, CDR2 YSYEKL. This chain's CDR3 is CASSQDEGFQRLNYGYTF. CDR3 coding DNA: TGCGCCAGCAGCCAAGATGAGGGATTTCAGCGCCTTAACTATGGCTACACCTTC.

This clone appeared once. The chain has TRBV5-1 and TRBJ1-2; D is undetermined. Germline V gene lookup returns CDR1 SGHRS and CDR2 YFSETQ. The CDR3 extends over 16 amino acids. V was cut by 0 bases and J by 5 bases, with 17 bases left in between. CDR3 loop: CASSLVAVSDVYGYTF. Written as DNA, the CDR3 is TGCGCCAGCAGCTTGGTAGCTGTTTCGGATGTTTATGGCTACACCTTC.

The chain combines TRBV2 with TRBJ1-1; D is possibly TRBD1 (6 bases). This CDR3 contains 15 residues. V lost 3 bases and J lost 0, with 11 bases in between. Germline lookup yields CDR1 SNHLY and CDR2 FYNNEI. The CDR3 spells CASSDQGSMNTEAFF. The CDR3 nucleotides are TGTGCCAGCAGTGATCAGGGGTCCATGAACACTGAAGCTTTCTTT.

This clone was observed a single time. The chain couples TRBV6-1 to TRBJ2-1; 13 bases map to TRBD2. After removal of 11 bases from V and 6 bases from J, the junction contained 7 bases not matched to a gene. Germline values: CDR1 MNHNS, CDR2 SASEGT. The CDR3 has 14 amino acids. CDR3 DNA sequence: TGTGCCGGCGGACTAGCGGGAGTTCGCAATGAGCAGTTCTTC. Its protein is CAGGLAGVRNEQFF.

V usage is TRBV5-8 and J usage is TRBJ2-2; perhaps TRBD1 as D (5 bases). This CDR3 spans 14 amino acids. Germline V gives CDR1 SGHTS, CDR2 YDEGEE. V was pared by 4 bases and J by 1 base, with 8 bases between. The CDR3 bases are TGTGCCAGCAGCCGTGGACAGAACACCGGGGAGCTGTTTTTT. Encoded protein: CASSRGQNTGELFF.

The CDR3 region has the DNA TGTGCCAGCAGTCCAAACAGGGGAGGCGGTGAAAAACTGTTTTTT. Amino acids: CASSPNRGGGEKLFF. The V and J genes are TRBV27 and TRBJ1-4; 7 nucleotides align to TRBD1. V lost 5 bases, J lost 7 bases, and 10 bases stayed unmatched. The CDR3 length is 15 residues. Germline V CDR1 and CDR2: MNHEY, SMNVEV (reference sequence).

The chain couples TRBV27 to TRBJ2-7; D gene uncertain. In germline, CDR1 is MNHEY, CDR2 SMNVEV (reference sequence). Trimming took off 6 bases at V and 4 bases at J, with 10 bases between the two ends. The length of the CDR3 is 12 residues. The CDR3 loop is CASRRSIYEQYF. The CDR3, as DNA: TGTGCCAGCAGACGCTCTATATACGAGCAGTACTTC.

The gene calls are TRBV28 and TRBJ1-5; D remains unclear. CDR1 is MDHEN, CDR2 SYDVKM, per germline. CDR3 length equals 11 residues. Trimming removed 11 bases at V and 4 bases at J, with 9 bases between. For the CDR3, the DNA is TGTGCCGGAGGAGGGAATCAGCCCCAGCATTTT. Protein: CAGGGNQPQHF.

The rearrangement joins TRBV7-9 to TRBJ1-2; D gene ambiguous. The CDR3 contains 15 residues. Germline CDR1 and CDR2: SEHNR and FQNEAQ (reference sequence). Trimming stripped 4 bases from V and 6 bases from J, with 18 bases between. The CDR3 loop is CASSSHLGGNDGYTF. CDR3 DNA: TGTGCCAGCAGCTCCCACCTCGGAGGAAATGATGGCTACACCTTC.

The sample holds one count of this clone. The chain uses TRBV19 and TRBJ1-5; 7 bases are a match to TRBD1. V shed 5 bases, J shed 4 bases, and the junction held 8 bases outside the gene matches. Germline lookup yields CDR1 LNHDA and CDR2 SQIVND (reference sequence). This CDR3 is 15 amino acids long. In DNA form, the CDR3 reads TGTGCCAGTAGTGCCCCCGGGACAGTTAATCAGCCCCAGCATTTT. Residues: CASSAPGTVNQPQHF.

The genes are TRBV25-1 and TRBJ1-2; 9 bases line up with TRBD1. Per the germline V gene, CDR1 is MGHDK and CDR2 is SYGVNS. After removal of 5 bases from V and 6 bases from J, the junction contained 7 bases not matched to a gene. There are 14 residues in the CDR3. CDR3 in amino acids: CASSKDRGANGYTF. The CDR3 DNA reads TGTGCCAGCAGTAAGGACAGGGGAGCCAATGGCTACACCTTC.

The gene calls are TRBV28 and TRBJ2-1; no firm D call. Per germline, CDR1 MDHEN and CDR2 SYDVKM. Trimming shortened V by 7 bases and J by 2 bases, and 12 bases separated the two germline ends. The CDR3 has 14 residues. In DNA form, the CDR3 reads TGTGCCAGCAAGCTCGTGCCCGCCTACAATGAGCAGTTCTTC. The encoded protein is CASKLVPAYNEQFF.

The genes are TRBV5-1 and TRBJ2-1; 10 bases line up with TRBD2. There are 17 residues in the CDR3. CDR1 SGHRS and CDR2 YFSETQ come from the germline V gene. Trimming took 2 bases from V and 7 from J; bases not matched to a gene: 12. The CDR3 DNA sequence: TGCGCCAGCAGCTTCTTCACGACTAGCGGGCCATTAAATGAGCAGTTCTTC. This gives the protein CASSFFTTSGPLNEQFF. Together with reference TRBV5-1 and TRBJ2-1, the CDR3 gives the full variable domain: KAGVTQTPRYLIKTRGQQVTLSCSPISGHRSVSWYQQTPGQGLQFLFEYFSETQRNKGNFPGRFSGRQFSNSRSEMNVSTLELGDSALYLCASSFFTTSGPLNEQFFGPGTRLTVL.

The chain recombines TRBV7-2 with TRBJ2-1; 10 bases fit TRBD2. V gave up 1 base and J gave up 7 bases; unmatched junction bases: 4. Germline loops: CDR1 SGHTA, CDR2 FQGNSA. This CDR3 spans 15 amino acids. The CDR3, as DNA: TGTGCCAGCAGCTTAGTCGGACTAGCGGCTAATGAGCAGTTCTTC. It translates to CASSLVGLAANEQFF.

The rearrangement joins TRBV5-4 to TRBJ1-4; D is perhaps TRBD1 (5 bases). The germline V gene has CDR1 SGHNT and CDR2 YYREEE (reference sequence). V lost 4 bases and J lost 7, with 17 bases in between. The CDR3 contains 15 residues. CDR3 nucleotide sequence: TGTGCCAGCAGCGCCCAGGGCGAGGGTTCTGAAAAACTGTTTTTT. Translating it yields CASSAQGEGSEKLFF.

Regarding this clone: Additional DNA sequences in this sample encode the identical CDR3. As DNA, the CDR3 is TGTGCCTGGAGGGGGGCAGGGAGCTCCTACGAGCAGTACTTC. Translation gives CAWRGAGSSYEQYF. The V gene is TRBV30, the J gene TRBJ2-7; D is perhaps TRBD1 (6 bases). V was clipped by 3 bases and J by 0 bases, with 12 bases between them. CDR3 size: 14 residues. CDR1 is GTSNPN and CDR2 is SVGIG in the germline V gene (reference sequence).

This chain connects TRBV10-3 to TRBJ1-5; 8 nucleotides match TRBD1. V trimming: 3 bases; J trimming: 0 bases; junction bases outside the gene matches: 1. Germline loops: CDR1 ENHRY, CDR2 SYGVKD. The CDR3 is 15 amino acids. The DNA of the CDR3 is TGTGCCATCAGTGAACAGGGGGTTAGCAATCAGCCCCAGCATTTT. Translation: CAISEQGVSNQPQHF.

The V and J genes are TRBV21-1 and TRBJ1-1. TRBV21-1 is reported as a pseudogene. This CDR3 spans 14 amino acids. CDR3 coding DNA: TGTGCCCTTAACGGGGGGGGACCGAACACTGAAGCTTTCTTT. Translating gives CALNGGGPNTEAFF.